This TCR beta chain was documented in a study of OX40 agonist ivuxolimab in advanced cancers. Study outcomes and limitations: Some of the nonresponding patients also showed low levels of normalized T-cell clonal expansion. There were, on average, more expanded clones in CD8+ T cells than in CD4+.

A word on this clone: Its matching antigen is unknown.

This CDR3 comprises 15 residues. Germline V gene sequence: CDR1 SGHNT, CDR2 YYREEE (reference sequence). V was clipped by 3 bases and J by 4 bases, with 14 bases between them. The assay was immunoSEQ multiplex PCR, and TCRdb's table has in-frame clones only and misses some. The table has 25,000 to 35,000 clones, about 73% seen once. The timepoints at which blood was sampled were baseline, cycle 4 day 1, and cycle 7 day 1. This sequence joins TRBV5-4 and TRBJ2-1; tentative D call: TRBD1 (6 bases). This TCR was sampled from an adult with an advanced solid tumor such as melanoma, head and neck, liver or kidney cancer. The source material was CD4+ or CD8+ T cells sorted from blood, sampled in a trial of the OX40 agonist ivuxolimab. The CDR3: CASSSRTGNYNEQFF. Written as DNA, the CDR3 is TGTGCCAGCAGCTCCCGAACAGGGAATTACAATGAGCAGTTCTTC.